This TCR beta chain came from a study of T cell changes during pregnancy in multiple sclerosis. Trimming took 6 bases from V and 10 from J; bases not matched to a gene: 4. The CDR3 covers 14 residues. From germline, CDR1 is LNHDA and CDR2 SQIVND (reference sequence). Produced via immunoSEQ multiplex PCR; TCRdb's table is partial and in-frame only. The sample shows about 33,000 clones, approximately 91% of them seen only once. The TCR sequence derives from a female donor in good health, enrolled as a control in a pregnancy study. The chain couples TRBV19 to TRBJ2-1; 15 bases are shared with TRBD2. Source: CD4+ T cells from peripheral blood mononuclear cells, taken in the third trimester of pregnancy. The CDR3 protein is CASRPGLAGGEQFF. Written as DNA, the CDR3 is TGTGCCAGTAGGCCGGGACTAGCGGGGGGAGAGCAGTTCTTC.